Below, 21 T cell receptor beta chains from the same sample are listed, as sequenced in a study of graft-versus-host responses after intestinal transplantation. Their cognate antigens are unknown. The repertoire was sequenced with immunoSEQ multiplex PCR; TCRdb's copy has only in-frame clones and lacks some. The sample holds tens of thousands of clones, roughly 91% seen once. Sequenced material: unstimulated CD8+ T cells sorted from spleen or lymph node cells, taken before intestinal transplant. These receptors all come from a human donor who received an intestinal transplant.

V gene TRBV19 combines with J gene TRBJ2-7; D possibly corresponds to TRBD2 (6 bases). The CDR3 has 15 residues. Germline CDR1 and CDR2: LNHDA and SQIVND (reference sequence). The V and J ends lost 1 base and 3 bases respectively, with 13 bases between them. CDR3 sequence reads: CASSIGFGGYYEQYF. The DNA of the CDR3 is TGTGCCAGTAGTATAGGTTTCGGGGGATACTACGAGCAGTACTTC.

This chain connects TRBV7-6 to TRBJ1-6, with 9 nucleotides matching TRBD1. Germline V CDR1 and CDR2: SGHVS, FNYEAQ. The CDR3 extends over 18 amino acids. V dropped 1 base and J dropped 5; count of bases not matched to a gene: 9. CDR3 bases: TGTGCCAGCAGCTTAGACGACAGGACAGGGGTTCATAATTCACCCCTCCACTTT. Translated, it gives CASSLDDRTGVHNSPLHF.

In DNA form, the CDR3 reads TGCGCCAGCAGCCTGACTAGCGGGGGTTCAGATACGCAGTATTTT. It codes for CASSLTSGGSDTQYF. V and J are TRBV4-1 and TRBJ2-3, with TRBD2 matching over 12 bases. The V segment lost 4 bases and the J segment 4 bases; nucleotides outside the gene matches: 3. The CDR3 is made up of 15 amino acids. The germline gives CDR1 MGHRA, CDR2 YSYEKL.

The J gene is TRBJ2-3, the V gene TRBV19; 9 bases line up with TRBD2. The length of the CDR3 is 16 residues. Unmatched junction bases numbered 8, after V lost 3 bases and J lost 4 bases. Per the germline V gene, CDR1 is LNHDA and CDR2 is SQIVND (reference sequence). The CDR3 here is CASSMGLPSGADTQYF. The DNA of the CDR3 is TGTGCCAGTAGTATGGGACTTCCTAGCGGGGCAGATACGCAGTATTTT.

The chain recombines TRBV7-6 with TRBJ2-1; D might be TRBD2 (5 bases). The germline CDR1 and CDR2 sequences are SGHVS and FNYEAQ. The CDR3 totals 15 residues. The V and J ends lost 5 bases and 5 bases respectively, with 16 bases between them. The CDR3 coding sequence is TGTGCCAGCAGCCTGGAGTGGAGGCCTAACAATGAGCAGTTCTTC. It codes for CASSLEWRPNNEQFF.

V usage is TRBV7-6 and J usage is TRBJ1-1; 8 bases are shared with TRBD1. The V and J ends lost 5 bases and 5 bases, in that order; junction bases with no gene match: 10. Germline-derived CDR1 and CDR2 are SGHVS and FNYEAQ. CDR3 length equals 15 residues. The CDR3 DNA reads TGTGCCAGCAGCCCAGGACAGGGTCTGTGGACTGAAGCTTTCTTT. Translating gives CASSPGQGLWTEAFF.

This clone appeared once. The genes are TRBV6-1 and TRBJ2-7; D may be TRBD1 (5 bases). Germline lookup yields CDR1 MNHNS and CDR2 SASEGT. Between the trimmed V and J ends, which lost 7 bases and 0 bases, there was a span of 10 bases. The CDR3 has 13 residues. CDR3 in amino acids: CASIARDSYEQYF. DNA for the CDR3: TGTGCCAGCATTGCCAGGGACTCCTACGAGCAGTACTTC.

The chain recombines TRBV9 with TRBJ2-7; a possible D gene is TRBD1 (6 bases). V lost 3 bases and J 4 bases, leaving 14 bases between the germline ends. Germline V gene sequence: CDR1 SGDLS, CDR2 YYNGEE. The CDR3 is 14 amino acids. Written as DNA, the CDR3 is TGTGCCAGCAGCGCCCGGGACACCATATACGAGCAGTACTTC. As protein: CASSARDTIYEQYF.

Only a few counts were recorded for this clone. The V gene is TRBV6-1, the J gene TRBJ1-4, with a weak D call TRBD1 (5 bases). The CDR3 has 11 amino acids. Germline loops: CDR1 MNHNS, CDR2 SASEGT. The germline V and J ends were trimmed by 7 bases and 8 bases, with 8 bases remaining between them. The CDR3 bases are TGTGCCAGCACAGGGTGGGAAAAACTGTTTTTT. Amino acids: CASTGWEKLFF.

The chain combines TRBV7-8 with TRBJ1-2; TRBD1 agrees at 8 bases. Looked up from germline, CDR1 is SGHVS and CDR2 is FQNEAQ. V shed 10 bases, J shed 3 bases, and the junction held 7 bases outside the gene matches. The CDR3 has 13 amino acids. The DNA for the CDR3 is TGTGCCACCGCGACAGGGGCTTACTATGGCTACACCTTC. It is translated as CATATGAYYGYTF. Full variable domain (missing parts from reference TRBV7-8 and TRBJ1-2): GAGVSQSPRYKVAKRGQDVALRCDPISGHVSLFWYQQALGQGPEFLTYFQNEAQLDKSGLPSDRFFAERPEGSVSTLKIQRTQQEDSAVYLCATATGAYYGYTFGSGTRLTVV.

A remark on this clone: Other nucleotide sequences from this sample produce the same CDR3. This chain connects TRBV4-1 to TRBJ1-2; TRBD1 is a possible D gene (5 bases). CDR1 is MGHRA, CDR2 YSYEKL, per germline. V was shortened by 1 base and J by 6 bases, with 9 bases between the two germline ends. The CDR3 is made up of 13 amino acids. The CDR3 spells CASSQVQGDGYTF. Written as DNA, the CDR3 is TGCGCCAGCAGCCAAGTGCAGGGCGATGGCTACACCTTC.

This chain uses TRBV6-5 with TRBJ2-3; D might be TRBD2 (5 bases). V lost 0 bases and J lost 1, with 11 bases in between. Germline V gives CDR1 MNHEY, CDR2 SVGAGI. CDR3 size: 16 residues. CDR3 in amino acids: CASSYSPAGGTDTQYF. CDR3 bases: TGTGCCAGCAGTTACTCTCCGGCGGGCGGCACAGATACGCAGTATTTT.

In its sample, this clone was seen once. The chain has TRBV19 and TRBJ2-3; 11 positions match TRBD2. This CDR3 contains 15 residues. From germline, CDR1 is LNHDA and CDR2 SQIVND (reference sequence). V dropped 5 bases and J dropped 4; count of bases not matched to a gene: 5. The CDR3 DNA reads TGTGCCAGTAGTGCACTAGCGGGGGAGGCAGATACGCAGTATTTT. Protein: CASSALAGEADTQYF.

This clone was detected a few times. The chain employs TRBV6-1 and TRBJ1-3; 7 bases are a match to TRBD1. The CDR3 has 14 amino acids. The V gene's germline CDR1 is MNHNS and CDR2 SASEGT. The V and J ends lost 8 bases and 4 bases, in that order; junction bases with no gene match: 8. CDR3 region: CASSLGTAGNTIYF. The CDR3 nucleotides read TGTGCCAGCTCACTTGGGACAGCAGGAAACACCATATATTTT.

The V gene is TRBV9, the J gene TRBJ1-5, with D tentatively TRBD1 (6 bases). The CDR3 contains 14 residues. The V end was cut by 4 bases, the J end by 1 base, with 9 bases between. The germline CDR1 and CDR2 sequences are SGDLS and YYNGEE. The CDR3 DNA sequence: TGTGCCAGCAGCACAGGGACCAGCAATCAGCCCCAGCATTTT. Residues: CASSTGTSNQPQHF.

Of note for this clone: Germline is not matched at one junction end, which may reflect a read error. This sequence joins TRBV7-7 and TRBJ2-7, with 7 bases identical to TRBD1. CDR3 length equals 13 residues. In germline, CDR1 is SSHAT, CDR2 FNYEAQ (reference sequence). Here the CDR3 reads CASSLSLDRPLYF. The DNA for the CDR3 is TGTGCTAGCAGCTTATCCCTGGACAGGCCCCTGTACTTC.

The rearrangement joins TRBV7-6 to TRBJ1-1, with no clear D. Trimming left V 1 base short and J 0 bases short, with 6 bases between. The CDR3 has 14 amino acids. Per germline, CDR1 SGHVS and CDR2 FNYEAQ. The CDR3 DNA reads TGTGCCAGCAGCTTAGGAGGGATGAACACTGAAGCTTTCTTT. This gives the protein CASSLGGMNTEAFF.

The rearrangement joins TRBV19 to TRBJ1-5; D is undetermined. CDR3 size: 15 residues. Germline lookup yields CDR1 LNHDA and CDR2 SQIVND (reference sequence). With 5 bases removed from V and 9 bases from J, the gap between germline ends came to 20 bases. CDR3: CASSPDSAIVWPQHF. In DNA, the CDR3 is TGTGCCAGTAGTCCGGACTCCGCTATCGTTTGGCCCCAGCATTTT.

Notes on this clone: An end of the junction differs from the germline gene, which may be a read error. The chain has TRBV5-4 and TRBJ2-3, with D unclear. Germline V gene sequence: CDR1 SGHNT, CDR2 YYREEE (reference sequence). The CDR3 sequence is 13 residues long. The CDR3 nucleotides read TGTGCCAGCCGCTTTCATGGCACAGATACGCAGTATTTT. It codes for CASRFHGTDTQYF.

The chain carries TRBV19 and TRBJ1-1, with D possibly being TRBD1 (6 bases). The CDR3 spans 13 residues. V lost 10 bases to trimming and J lost 1 base, with 13 bases between them. From germline, CDR1 is LNHDA and CDR2 SQIVND (reference sequence). CDR3 in amino acids: CATKTGANTEAFF. The CDR3, as DNA: TGTGCCACCAAGACAGGAGCGAACACTGAAGCTTTCTTT.

The chain uses TRBV19 and TRBJ1-5; tentatively, D is TRBD1 (5 bases). The length of the CDR3 is 15 residues. Trimming shortened V by 9 bases and J by 2 bases, and 17 bases separated the two germline ends. The germline gives CDR1 LNHDA, CDR2 SQIVND (reference sequence). CDR3 bases: TGTGCCAGCGCCCGTTTTGTGGGGCGCAATCAGCCCCAGCATTTT. This translates into CASARFVGRNQPQHF.